A selection of T cell receptor beta chains follows, all from one sample in a study of intratumoral heterogeneity in liver cancer. Method: immunoSEQ multiplex PCR; TCRdb's copy keeps in-frame clones and lacks some. The table includes roughly 5,700 clones, 68% detected once. The sample consisted of tumor-adjacent normal tissue, taken before any cancer treatment. The receptors come from a man in his 70s with hepatocellular carcinoma. Each CDR3 is given with its conserved first and last residue. D genes are given only for firm matches. The size of a clone is reported for some rows only, either as once, few or many, or as a class for expanded clones.

j_gene: TRBJ2-5; v_gene: TRBV6-5; d_gene: TRBD2; abundance: -; CDR3aa: CASSLSGGALETQYF; CDR3nt: TGTGCCAGCAGTCTTAGCGGGGGGGCCCTGGAGACCCAGTACTTC
j_gene: TRBJ1-5; v_gene: TRBV10-2; d_gene: TRBD1; abundance: -; CDR3aa: CASRRTGQGGIGGNQPQHF; CDR3nt: TGCGCCAGCCGCCGGACGGGACAGGGAGGGATTGGTGGCAATCAGCCCCAGCATTTT
j_gene: TRBJ1-5; v_gene: TRBV28; d_gene: TRBD1; abundance: -; CDR3aa: CASRRQGFREPQHF; CDR3nt: TGTGCCAGCAGGCGACAGGGGTTTAGGGAGCCCCAGCATTTT
j_gene: TRBJ2-3; v_gene: TRBV12-3/TRBV12-4; d_gene: -; abundance: -; CDR3aa: CASSLQASDTQYF; CDR3nt: TGTGCCAGCAGTTTACAGGCTTCGGATACGCAGTATTTT
j_gene: TRBJ1-4; v_gene: TRBV10-3; d_gene: -; abundance: -; CDR3aa: CAISTNTNEKLFF; CDR3nt: TGTGCCATCAGCACTAACACTAATGAAAAACTGTTTTTT
j_gene: TRBJ2-2; v_gene: TRBV19; d_gene: TRBD1; abundance: few; CDR3aa: CASSSGTGNTGELFF; CDR3nt: TGTGCCAGTAGTTCGGGGACAGGGAACACCGGGGAGCTGTTTTTT
j_gene: TRBJ2-2; v_gene: TRBV7-8; d_gene: -; abundance: -; CDR3aa: CASSLGVGNTGELFF; CDR3nt: TGTGCCAGCAGCTTGGGGGTGGGGAACACCGGGGAGCTGTTTTTT
j_gene: TRBJ1-1; v_gene: TRBV3-1/TRBV3-2; d_gene: -; abundance: -; CDR3aa: CASSSPGIENTEAFF; CDR3nt: TGTGCCAGCAGCTCTCCAGGAATAGAGAACACTGAAGCTTTCTTT
j_gene: TRBJ2-3; v_gene: TRBV4-1; d_gene: -; abundance: -; CDR3aa: CASSQGISDTQYF; CDR3nt: TGCGCCAGCAGCCAAGGAATTTCCGATACGCAGTATTTT
j_gene: TRBJ2-7; v_gene: TRBV7-2; d_gene: -; abundance: -; CDR3aa: CASSLLAGLLSYEQYF; CDR3nt: TGTGCCAGCAGCTTACTCGCAGGGCTCCTTTCCTACGAGCAGTACTTC
j_gene: TRBJ2-3; v_gene: TRBV5-1; d_gene: -; abundance: -; CDR3aa: CASSPRGLTSTDTQYF; CDR3nt: TGCGCCAGCAGCCCGCGGGGGCTCACTAGCACAGATACGCAGTATTTT
j_gene: TRBJ1-1; v_gene: TRBV5-4; d_gene: TRBD1; abundance: -; CDR3aa: CASSLPTGVNTEAFF; CDR3nt: TGTGCCAGCAGCTTGCCCACAGGGGTTAACACTGAAGCTTTCTTT
j_gene: TRBJ2-3; v_gene: TRBV7-8; d_gene: TRBD2; abundance: -; CDR3aa: CASSIASGGGTDTQYF; CDR3nt: TGTGCCAGCAGCATTGCTAGCGGGGGGGGCACAGATACGCAGTATTTT
j_gene: TRBJ2-2; v_gene: TRBV7-3; d_gene: -; abundance: -; CDR3aa: CASSLDRSIGELFF; CDR3nt: TGTGCCAGCAGCTTAGACAGGTCAATCGGGGAGCTGTTTTTT
j_gene: TRBJ1-5; v_gene: TRBV3-1/TRBV3-2; d_gene: -; abundance: large; CDR3aa: CASSPRGRGGASQPQHF; CDR3nt: TGTGCCAGCAGCCCCCGGGGAAGGGGGGGCGCGTCTCAGCCCCAGCATTTT
j_gene: TRBJ2-7; v_gene: TRBV27; d_gene: TRBD1; abundance: -; CDR3aa: CASNPGTVSSYEQYF; CDR3nt: TGTGCCAGCAACCCCGGGACAGTAAGCTCCTACGAGCAGTACTTC
j_gene: TRBJ2-1; v_gene: TRBV6-4; d_gene: -; abundance: -; CDR3aa: CASSRDQNNEQFF; CDR3nt: TGTGCCAGCAGCCGGGACCAAAACAATGAGCAGTTCTTC
j_gene: TRBJ2-3; v_gene: TRBV6-5; d_gene: -; abundance: -; CDR3aa: CASSYFRAADTQYF; CDR3nt: TGTGCCAGCAGTTACTTCAGGGCGGCAGATACGCAGTATTTT
j_gene: TRBJ2-7; v_gene: TRBV6-5; d_gene: -; abundance: -; CDR3aa: CASSPKTGTEQYF; CDR3nt: TGTGCCAGCAGCCCAAAAACAGGGACTGAGCAGTACTTC
j_gene: TRBJ2-1; v_gene: TRBV5-1; d_gene: -; abundance: few; CDR3aa: CASSLPQLNEQFF; CDR3nt: TGCGCCAGCAGCTTGCCTCAACTGAATGAGCAGTTCTTC
j_gene: TRBJ1-1; v_gene: TRBV7-9; d_gene: -; abundance: -; CDR3aa: CASSLVPGSSTEAFF; CDR3nt: TGTGCCAGCAGCTTAGTTCCGGGAAGCAGCACTGAAGCTTTCTTT
j_gene: TRBJ1-2; v_gene: TRBV19; d_gene: TRBD1; abundance: -; CDR3aa: CASSIRQGRGYTF; CDR3nt: TGTGCCAGTAGTATCCGACAGGGACGTGGCTACACCTTC
j_gene: TRBJ1-5; v_gene: TRBV20-1; d_gene: -; abundance: -; CDR3aa: CSASSAGQPQHF; CDR3nt: TGCAGTGCTAGTAGTGCAGGGCAGCCCCAGCATTTT
j_gene: TRBJ2-3; v_gene: TRBV7-9; d_gene: -; abundance: -; CDR3aa: CASSLADTQYF; CDR3nt: TGTGCCAGCAGCTTAGCAGATACGCAGTATTTT
j_gene: TRBJ1-2; v_gene: TRBV6-5; d_gene: TRBD1; abundance: -; CDR3aa: CASSLQGALNYGYTF; CDR3nt: TGTGCCAGCAGCCTACAGGGGGCCCTTAACTATGGCTACACCTTC
j_gene: TRBJ1-1; v_gene: TRBV27; d_gene: -; abundance: -; CDR3aa: CASSKLSQGNTEAFF; CDR3nt: TGTGCCAGCAGTAAATTATCACAGGGGAACACTGAAGCTTTCTTT
j_gene: TRBJ2-6; v_gene: TRBV6-5; d_gene: -; abundance: -; CDR3aa: CASFGSGANVLTF; CDR3nt: TGTGCCAGCTTCGGCTCTGGGGCCAACGTCCTGACTTTC